Described below is a single TCR beta chain sequence and its context. What it binds is not known. V shed 2 bases, J shed 6 bases, and the junction held 7 bases outside the gene matches. The CDR3 extends over 14 amino acids. Germline lookup yields CDR1 SGHRS and CDR2 YFSETQ. Sorted-subset replicate PCR reactions contained roughly 200 ng DNA, corresponding to some 29,000 T cell genomes. The method was immunoSEQ multiplex PCR; TCRdb's version includes in-frame clones alone and lacks a portion of them. The sample lists some 580,000 clones, roughly 98% occurring once. This entry comes from a study of shared clonotypes between healthy human individuals. Across the study: Three plates were used per donor for CD4 naive, three for CD4 memory, two for CD8 naive and one for CD8 memory. Study-wide results and limits: Estimated richness values were generally larger in naive subsets than in memory subsets.

CD45RO negativity and positive selection for CCR7 defined naive CD8 cells, a population that excluded terminally differentiated effector memory CD45RA+ cells. HIV-negative, healthy adults without recent acute infections or vaccinations were the donors. The chain recombines TRBV5-1 with TRBJ2-7, with TRBD1 matching over 8 bases. Sequencing was carried out using naive CD8+ T cells sorted from blood. The origin of this receptor is a man in his thirties or forties in good health. CDR3 loop: CASSFLGQGAEQYF. In nucleotides, the CDR3 is TGCGCCAGCAGCTTCTTAGGACAGGGAGCCGAGCAGTACTTC.